These 21 T cell receptor beta chains were all obtained from the same sample, sequenced in a study of a mutant IDH1 vaccine in newly diagnosed glioma. No antigen is known for these receptors. Time point denoted: week 23, last vaccination. Doses of 300 ug of mutant IDH1 20-mer peptide were given with topical imiquimod. The repertoire was sequenced with immunoSEQ multiplex PCR; TCRdb's copy has only in-frame clones and lacks some. The data contain roughly 74,000 clones, approximately 85% of them singletons. Specimen: PBMCs, collected from a glioma patient whose treatment included an IDH1 peptide vaccine. The source is a man aged 25 to 40 with glioma. Some clones in this sample may be carry-over from other donors' samples.

The gene calls are TRBV5-4 and TRBJ2-2; no clear D gene. Trimming removed 1 base at V and 5 bases at J, with 6 bases between. This CDR3 is built from 13 residues. Germline V gives CDR1 SGHNT, CDR2 YYREEE (reference sequence). This CDR3 reads CASSLKGTGELFF. The CDR3 DNA sequence: TGTGCCAGCAGCTTGAAAGGGACCGGGGAGCTGTTTTTT.

The chain couples TRBV4-2 to TRBJ2-1; 10 positions agree with TRBD2. Trimming took 0 bases from V and 0 from J; bases not matched to a gene: 14. CDR3 length: 21 amino acids. Germline CDR1 reads LGHNA; CDR2 reads YNFKEQ. CDR3 region: CASSQDEILTSGLTSYNEQFF. The CDR3 DNA reads as TGTGCCAGCAGCCAAGACGAAATACTGACTAGCGGGCTTACCTCCTACAATGAGCAGTTCTTC.

The chain couples TRBV5-1 to TRBJ2-7, with 9 bases identical to TRBD2. The CDR3 contains 15 residues. Germline CDR1 is SGHRS and CDR2 is YFSETQ. Trimming removed 2 bases from V and 3 bases from J; junction bases left unmatched: 6. The CDR3 is CASSLGTSLIYEQYF. The CDR3 nucleotides are TGCGCCAGCAGCTTAGGGACTAGCCTGATCTACGAGCAGTACTTC.

This sequence joins TRBV19 and TRBJ1-2, with a weak D call TRBD1 (5 bases). V lost 4 bases and J lost 10, with 22 bases in between. The CDR3 has 15 residues. Germline V gives CDR1 LNHDA, CDR2 SQIVND (reference sequence). Here the CDR3 reads CASSTHLRGDGDYTF. The CDR3 DNA reads as TGTGCCAGTAGTACCCACCTCCGGGGGGACGGAGACTACACCTTC. Looking up the rest from reference TRBV19 and TRBJ1-2 gives the full variable domain: DGGITQSPKYLFRKEGQNVTLSCEQNLNHDAMYWYRQDPGQGLRLIYYSQIVNDFQKGDIAEGYSVSREKKESFPLTVTSAQKNPTAFYLCASSTHLRGDGDYTFGSGTRLTVV.

This chain connects TRBV19 to TRBJ1-6; 9 bases line up with TRBD1. Germline lookup yields CDR1 LNHDA and CDR2 SQIVND (reference sequence). This CDR3 has 14 residues. Trimming at V came to 5 bases and at J to 6 bases, leaving 2 bases not matched to a gene. The DNA for the CDR3 is TGTGCCAGTAGTGTGACAGGGGGTAATTCACCCCTCCACTTT. This translates into CASSVTGGNSPLHF.

DNA for the CDR3: TGTGCCAGCAGCCCCTCGGGAGCGGGAGGTCTAGGTGAGCAGTACTTC. Translated, it gives CASSPSGAGGLGEQYF. V usage is TRBV5-4 and J usage is TRBJ2-7, with TRBD2 matching 9 bases. V dropped 4 bases and J dropped 7; count of bases not matched to a gene: 15. This CDR3 contains 16 residues. Germline V lookup: CDR1 SGHNT, CDR2 YYREEE (reference sequence).

This rearrangement joins TRBV28 to TRBJ1-5; possible D gene TRBD1, 5 bases. Germline CDR1 is MDHEN and CDR2 is SYDVKM. This CDR3 contains 12 residues. V gave up 10 bases and J gave up 6 bases, with 13 bases separating them. Here the CDR3 DNA reads TGTGCCACCTGGGGGGAAGGTCAGCCCCAGCATTTT. This gives the protein CATWGEGQPQHF.

This rearrangement joins TRBV6-1 to TRBJ2-1, with 7 bases matching TRBD2. Germline CDR1 reads MNHNS; CDR2 reads SASEGT. The trim removed 8 bases at V and 8 bases at J, leaving 15 bases unmatched. This CDR3 has 15 residues. Here the CDR3 reads CASVAGDALRDEQFF. The CDR3 DNA follows: TGTGCCAGCGTGGCGGGGGACGCTCTAAGAGATGAGCAGTTCTTC.

The chain joins TRBV18 to TRBJ2-5; D might be TRBD1 (5 bases). Germline values: CDR1 KGHSH, CDR2 LQKENI. CDR3 size: 12 residues. V lost 3 bases and J 3 bases, leaving 5 bases between the germline ends. The CDR3 DNA reads TGTGCCAGCTCACCGACAGAAGAGACCCAGTACTTC. It codes for CASSPTEETQYF. Complete variable domain (other parts from reference TRBV18 and TRBJ2-5): NAGVMQNPRHLVRRRGQEARLRCSPMKGHSHVYWYRQLPEEGLKFMVYLQKENIIDESGMPKERFSAEFPKEGPSILRIQQVVRGDSAAYFCASSPTEETQYFGPGTRLLVL.

The V call is TRBV9, the J call TRBJ2-1; D might be TRBD2 (6 bases). Germline V gene sequence: CDR1 SGDLS, CDR2 YYNGEE. The CDR3 is 13 amino acids. The germline V and J ends were trimmed by 4 bases and 11 bases, with 16 bases remaining between them. The CDR3 DNA follows: TGTGCCAGCAGCACACGAGCGGAGGGGAAGCAGTTCTTC. Protein: CASSTRAEGKQFF.

The chain is built from TRBV9 and TRBJ2-1; 12 bases fit TRBD2. The CDR3 length is 20 residues. After removal of 3 bases from V and 4 bases from J, the junction contained 17 bases not matched to a gene. Germline CDR1 SGDLS, CDR2 YYNGEE. Here the CDR3 reads CASSAPLGLAGVGGYNEQFF. CDR3 nucleotide sequence: TGTGCCAGCAGCGCGCCCTTGGGACTAGCGGGTGTCGGTGGGTACAATGAGCAGTTCTTC.

This clone has only one observation. The chain combines TRBV15 with TRBJ2-1; D is tentatively TRBD1 or TRBD2 (5 bases each). V was cut by 0 bases and J by 3 bases, with 12 bases left in between. This CDR3 comprises 16 residues. The germline CDR1 and CDR2 sequences are LNHNV and YYDKDF (reference sequence). CDR3 sequence: CATSRDGREFYNEQFF. CDR3 bases: TGTGCCACCAGCAGAGATGGCAGGGAGTTCTACAATGAGCAGTTCTTC.

The CDR3 spells CATSRWAGGSGTDTQYF. CDR3 DNA: TGTGCCACCAGCAGGTGGGCTGGGGGTTCGGGAACAGATACGCAGTATTTT. The gene calls are TRBV15 and TRBJ2-3, with D possibly called TRBD1 or TRBD2 (5 bases each). The CDR3 covers 17 residues. The V end was cut by 3 bases, the J end by 3 bases, with 19 bases between. Per germline, CDR1 LNHNV and CDR2 YYDKDF (reference sequence).

The J gene is TRBJ2-1, the V gene TRBV7-2, with D possibly being TRBD2 (6 bases). The CDR3 length is 15 residues. V was cut by 1 base and J by 4 bases, with 11 bases left in between. Germline V gene lookup returns CDR1 SGHTA and CDR2 FQGNSA. DNA for the CDR3: TGTGCCAGCAGCTTAGAGGCGGGACCATACAATGAGCAGTTCTTC. This codes for CASSLEAGPYNEQFF.

This sequence joins TRBV19 and TRBJ2-1, with 11 bases lining up with TRBD2. The CDR3 covers 16 residues. The germline V gene has CDR1 LNHDA and CDR2 SQIVND (reference sequence). V shed 3 bases and J 6 bases; nucleotides not matched to a gene: 7. CDR3 in DNA: TGTGCCAGTAGTATTCCGGGACTAGCGGTTATCAATGAGCAGTTCTTC. Amino acid sequence: CASSIPGLAVINEQFF.

The chain joins TRBV4-3 to TRBJ2-2, with TRBD1 identical over 7 bases. Germline V gene sequence: CDR1 LGHNA, CDR2 YSLEER. There are 14 residues in the CDR3. Trimming took 3 bases from V and 7 from J; bases not matched to a gene: 5. The CDR3 coding sequence is TGCGCCAGCAGCCACCGGGACAGCGACGGGGAGCTGTTTTTT. Translating gives CASSHRDSDGELFF.

V is TRBV19 and J is TRBJ2-1; D not resolved. V was trimmed by 6 bases and J by 9 bases, leaving 15 bases between them. The CDR3 covers 13 residues. Germline CDR1 is LNHDA and CDR2 is SQIVND (reference sequence). The CDR3 nucleotides are TGTGCCAGTAGCTACACCCATCGAGGTGAGCAGTTCTTC. This gives the protein CASSYTHRGEQFF.

The V call is TRBV5-4, the J call TRBJ2-1; weak D call: TRBD1 (5 bases). Trimming took off 0 bases at V and 9 bases at J, with 10 bases between the two ends. CDR3 length: 13 residues. The germline gives CDR1 SGHNT, CDR2 YYREEE (reference sequence). CDR3 sequence (DNA): TGTGCCAGCAGCTTGGCCAGGGCTCCTGAGCAGTTCTTC. As protein: CASSLARAPEQFF.

CDR3 sequence reads: CASSPRDTGSDIQYF. The DNA of the CDR3 is TGTGCCAGCAGCCCCCGAGATACAGGGAGTGACATTCAGTACTTC. V gene TRBV9 combines with J gene TRBJ2-4; TRBD1 is a possible D gene (6 bases). V lost 4 bases to trimming and J lost 8 bases, with 19 bases between them. The length of the CDR3 is 15 residues. Germline V gene sequence: CDR1 SGDLS, CDR2 YYNGEE.

The gene calls are TRBV15 and TRBJ1-5; 7 bases agree with TRBD1. V was clipped by 5 bases and J by 0 bases; unmatched bases: 4. The CDR3 has 15 residues. Germline V CDR1 and CDR2: LNHNV, YYDKDF (reference sequence). The CDR3: CATSHRGVSNQPQHF. CDR3 in DNA: TGTGCCACCAGCCACAGGGGTGTTAGCAATCAGCCCCAGCATTTT. Based on the CDR3 plus reference TRBV15 and TRBJ1-5, the full variable domain is DAMVIQNPRYQVTQFGKPVTLSCSQTLNHNVMYWYQQKSSQAPKLLFHYYDKDFNNEADTPDNFQSRRPNTSFCFLDIRSPGLGDTAMYLCATSHRGVSNQPQHFGDGTRLSIL.

This chain joins TRBV11-1 and TRBJ2-7; D is perhaps TRBD1 (5 bases). This CDR3 spans 13 amino acids. V gave up 5 bases and J gave up 0 bases, with 8 bases separating them. Germline V gene sequence: CDR1 SGHAT, CDR2 FQDESV (reference sequence). The CDR3 region is CASSQGPSYEQYF. Written as DNA, the CDR3 is TGTGCCAGCAGCCAGGGTCCCTCCTACGAGCAGTACTTC.